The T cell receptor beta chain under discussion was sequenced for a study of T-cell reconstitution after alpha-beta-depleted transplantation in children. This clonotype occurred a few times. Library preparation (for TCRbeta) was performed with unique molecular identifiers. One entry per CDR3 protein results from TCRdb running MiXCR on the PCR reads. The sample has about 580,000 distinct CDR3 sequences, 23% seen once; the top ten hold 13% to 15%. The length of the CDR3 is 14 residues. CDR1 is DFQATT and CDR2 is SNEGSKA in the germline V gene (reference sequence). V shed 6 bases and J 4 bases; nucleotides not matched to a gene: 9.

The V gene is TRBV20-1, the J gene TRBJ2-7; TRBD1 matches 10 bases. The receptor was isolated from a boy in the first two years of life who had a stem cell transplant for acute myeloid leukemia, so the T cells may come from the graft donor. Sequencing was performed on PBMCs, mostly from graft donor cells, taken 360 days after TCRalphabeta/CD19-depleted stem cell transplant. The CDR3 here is CSAEGDRGEYEQYF. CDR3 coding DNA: TGCAGTGCCGAAGGGGACAGGGGAGAGTACGAGCAGTACTTC.